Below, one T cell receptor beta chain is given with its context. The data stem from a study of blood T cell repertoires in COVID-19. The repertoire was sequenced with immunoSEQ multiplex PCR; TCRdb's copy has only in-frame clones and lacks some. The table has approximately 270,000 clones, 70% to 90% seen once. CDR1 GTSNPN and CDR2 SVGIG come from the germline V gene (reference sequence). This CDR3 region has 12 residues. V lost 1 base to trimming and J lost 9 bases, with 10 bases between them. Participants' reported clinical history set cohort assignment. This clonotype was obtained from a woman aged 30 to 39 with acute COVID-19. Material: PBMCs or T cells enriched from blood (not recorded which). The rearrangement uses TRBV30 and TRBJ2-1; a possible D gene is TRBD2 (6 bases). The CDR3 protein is CAWSGLVSEQFF. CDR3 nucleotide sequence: TGTGCCTGGAGTGGACTAGTCAGTGAGCAGTTCTTC. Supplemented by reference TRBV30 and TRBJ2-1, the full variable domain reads SQTIHQWPATLVQPVGSPLSLECTVEGTSNPNLYWYRQAAGRGLQLLFYSVGIGQISSEVPQNLSASRPQDRQFILSSKKLLLSDSGFYLCAWSGLVSEQFFGPGTRLTVL.